Detailed here is one TCR beta chain. The antigen is not known. Sequenced by immunoSEQ multiplex PCR; TCRdb stores in-frame clones only, minus some. This sample has 250,000 to 300,000 clones, with roughly 93% found just once. This entry is derived from a study of T cell responses to AZD1222 COVID-19 vaccine. Findings and caveats of the study: Baseline serostatus was positive in only a handful of AZD1222 recipients.

CDR3 length: 13 residues. The ends lost 8 bases at V and 4 bases at J; junction bases unmatched: 7. Germline CDR1 and CDR2: GTSNPN and SVGIG (reference sequence). The sequenced sample was peripheral blood, obtained 28 days after the second AZD1222 dose. This sequence joins TRBV30 and TRBJ1-3; 8 bases line up with TRBD1. The origin of this receptor is an adult who received the AZD1222 COVID-19 vaccine. The CDR3 bases are TGTGCCCAAGCCCGGGACAGGGGAAACACCATATATTTT. It codes for CAQARDRGNTIYF. The full variable domain, with the rest looked up from reference TRBV30 and TRBJ1-3, is SQTIHQWPATLVQPVGSPLSLECTVEGTSNPNLYWYRQAAGRGLQLLFYSVGIGQISSEVPQNLSASRPQDRQFILSSKKLLLSDSGFYLCAQARDRGNTIYFGEGSWLTVV.